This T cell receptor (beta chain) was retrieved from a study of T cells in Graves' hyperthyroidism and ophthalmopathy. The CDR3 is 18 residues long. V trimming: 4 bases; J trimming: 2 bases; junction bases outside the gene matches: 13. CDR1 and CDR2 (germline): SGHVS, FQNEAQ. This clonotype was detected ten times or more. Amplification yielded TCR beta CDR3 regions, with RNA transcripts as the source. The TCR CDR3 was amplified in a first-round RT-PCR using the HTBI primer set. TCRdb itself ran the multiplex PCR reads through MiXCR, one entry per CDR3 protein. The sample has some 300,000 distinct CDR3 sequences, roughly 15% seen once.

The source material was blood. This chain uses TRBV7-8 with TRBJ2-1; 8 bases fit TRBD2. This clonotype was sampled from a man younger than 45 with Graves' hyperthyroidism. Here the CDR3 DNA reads TGTGCCAGCAGCTCCCCTCGAGGTTACGGGAGGGCCTACAATGAGCAGTTCTTC. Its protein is CASSSPRGYGRAYNEQFF.